Listed here is a single T cell receptor (beta chain). Its matching antigen is unknown. The CDR3 runs 14 residues. Germline values: CDR1 KGHSH, CDR2 LQKENI. V was pared by 1 base and J by 0 bases, with 4 bases between. TCRdb analysed the RT-PCR reads with MiXCR anew, one entry per CDR3 protein. The sample lists over 400,000 distinct CDR3 sequences, 11% seen once, with roughly 12% in the top ten. The data derive from a study of response to subunit inactivated influenza vaccine. General study findings and limits: It was the authors' suggestion that each seasonal influenza vaccination recruits few new T cells.

The TCR comes from a man aged 50-60 years who received an inactivated influenza vaccine. J is TRBJ1-5 and V is TRBV18; D call uncertain. Source: PBMCs from blood, taken roughly 6 weeks after vaccination. CDR3 coding DNA: TGTGCCAGCTCACCACAGTATAGCAATCAGCCCCAGCATTTT. Translation: CASSPQYSNQPQHF.